This TCR beta chain was recovered during a study of T cells in Graves' hyperthyroidism and ophthalmopathy. Exclusion followed for patients with uncontrolled infection, other autoimmune disease, pregnancy or lactation. The PBMCs studied were ones that came from 10 ml fresh peripheral blood. The CDR3 length is 15 residues. Germline loops: CDR1 DFQATT, CDR2 SNEGSKA (reference sequence). V lost 2 bases to trimming and J lost 1 base, with 12 bases between them. Findings and limits, study-wide: In the blood, most expanded thyroid clonotypes above 0.001 appeared as well.

This clonotype was recorded many times. Its antigen is undetermined. Authors of the study amplified TCR beta CDR3 regions from RNA transcripts. The HTBI set primed first-round TCR CDR3 RT-PCR. TCRdb reanalysed the multiplex PCR reads using MiXCR and keeps one entry per CDR3 protein. Counted here are under 800,000 distinct CDR3 sequences, less than 15% occurring once; the ten biggest clones make up about a tenth. The sequence derives from a woman aged 18-30 years with Graves' hyperthyroidism. Input material: blood. The genes are TRBV20-1 and TRBJ1-5; D might be TRBD1 (6 bases). The CDR3 region is CSARIQGKSNQPQHF. DNA of the CDR3: TGCAGTGCTAGAATACAGGGAAAAAGCAATCAGCCCCAGCATTTT.